One and the same sample provided the 13 T cell receptor beta chains below, sequenced in a study of CXCR3-negative and CXCR3-positive naive CD8 T cells. Notes on the study in general: TRB CDR3s of CXCR3-positive naive cells were more hydrophobic than those of CXCR3-negative naive cells.

Their cognate antigens are unknown. It was by 5' RACE with UMI labels that the TRB cDNA libraries were prepared. TCRdb reworked the 5' RACE reads into one entry per CDR3 protein, no DNA. With several thousand distinct CDR3 sequences in the sample, the ten largest clones hold around 1.3%. Input material: naive CXCR3+ CD8+ T cells from blood. The subset is: CD45RO-CCR7+CD27+CD95- naive CD8+ T cells expressing CXCR3 (TNR3+). Every receptor here comes from a human donor in good health. Some clones in this sample may be carry-over from other donors' samples.

In terms of frequency, this clonotype is medium-sized. V gene TRBV29-1 combines with J gene TRBJ1-5; TCRdb lists TRBD1, though no DNA is available to test this call. Germline CDR1 reads SQVTM; CDR2 reads ANQGSEA. This CDR3 spans 13 amino acids. CDR3: CSVETGQNQPQHF.

V usage is TRBV9 and J usage is TRBJ1-1. From germline, CDR1 is SGDLS and CDR2 YYNGEE. CDR3 length: 14 residues. The CDR3 protein is CASSASGGPTEAFF.

The chain's CDR3 is CASSLGQGGNQPQHF. The J gene is TRBJ1-5, the V gene TRBV5-1; the D call of TRBD1 rests on TCRdb alone, since no DNA is present to check it. CDR3 length: 15 amino acids. Per the germline V gene, CDR1 is SGHRS and CDR2 is YFSETQ.

V usage is TRBV12-5 and J usage is TRBJ1-1; the D gene TCRdb calls, TRBD1, cannot be checked with no DNA. The CDR3 consists of 14 residues. Germline CDR1 reads LGHNT; CDR2 reads FRNRAP. The CDR3 loop reads CASGPGAMNTEAFF.

This clonotype counts as medium-sized by frequency. This chain links TRBV12-3 or TRBV12-4 with TRBJ2-1; TCRdb reports TRBD1, a call that lacks DNA to check it against. This CDR3 comprises 15 residues. CDR3 protein: CASSPVGLLYNEQFF.

Considering frequency, this clonotype is medium-sized (0.01 to 0.1%). V is TRBV6-5 and J is TRBJ1-5. The CDR3 totals 13 residues. Germline assignment: CDR1 MNHEY and CDR2 SVGAGI. This CDR3 is CASSYYPDQPQHF.

Judged by frequency, this clonotype is medium-sized (0.01 to 0.1%). This rearrangement joins TRBV3-1 to TRBJ1-5; TCRdb lists TRBD1, though no DNA is available to test this call. CDR1 and CDR2 (germline): LGHDT, YNNKEL (reference sequence). The CDR3 is 13 residues long. The CDR3 loop reads CASSQTGASPQHF.

This clonotype registers medium-sized by frequency. The chain has TRBV30 and TRBJ1-1; TCRdb calls TRBD1, which cannot be checked without DNA. The CDR3 contains 15 residues. Germline-derived CDR1 and CDR2 are GTSNPN and SVGIG (reference sequence). The CDR3 sequence: CAWSVGRGMNTEAFF.

The chain is built from TRBV5-5 and TRBJ2-7; no DNA is available, so the TRBD1 call from TCRdb remains unchecked. This CDR3 is 15 amino acids long. Germline assignment: CDR1 SGHKS and CDR2 YYEKEE (reference sequence). The CDR3 reads CASSNGQGVSYEQYF.

The V and J genes are TRBV19 and TRBJ2-2; TCRdb's assignment of TRBD2 cannot be checked, as there is no DNA. The CDR3 extends over 17 amino acids. Germline V gene sequence: CDR1 LNHDA, CDR2 SQIVND (reference sequence). This chain's CDR3 is CASSMGWREEATGELFF.

This clonotype is identified as medium-sized from frequency. V gene TRBV4-1 combines with J gene TRBJ1-5; TCRdb proposes TRBD1, but this gene call is untestable without DNA. Germline V gene sequence: CDR1 MGHRA, CDR2 YSYEKL. There are 13 residues in the CDR3. The CDR3 reads CASSPRVNQPQHF.

This clonotype counts as medium-sized by frequency. The chain joins TRBV19 to TRBJ2-1; TCRdb outputs TRBD1, but without DNA this stays unchecked. Germline V gives CDR1 LNHDA, CDR2 SQIVND (reference sequence). The CDR3 totals 15 residues. The chain's CDR3 is CASEPGSFPYNEQFF.

This clonotype registers medium-sized by frequency. The chain employs TRBV9 and TRBJ2-3. CDR1 SGDLS and CDR2 YYNGEE come from the germline V gene. This CDR3 comprises 16 residues. CDR3 residues: CASSGTHSDPTDTQYF.